The 30 T cell receptor beta chains below were found in one sample sequenced in a study of T cells in Graves' hyperthyroidism and ophthalmopathy. Amplified TCR beta CDR3 regions derived from RNA transcripts. The primer set for the first-round RT-PCR of the TCR CDR3 was HTBI. TCRdb re-derived calls from the multiplex PCR reads in MiXCR, one entry per CDR3 protein. Here the sample spans nearly 250,000 distinct CDR3 sequences, over 20% being singletons. What was sequenced was blood. The receptors originated from a woman in her 40s with Graves' ophthalmopathy.

This clonotype has ten or more counts. The rearrangement uses TRBV19 and TRBJ2-4; 8 positions match TRBD2. The CDR3 spans 19 residues. Unmatched junction bases numbered 12, after V lost 2 bases and J lost 0 bases. Germline V CDR1 and CDR2: LNHDA, SQIVND (reference sequence). The DNA for the CDR3 is TGTGCCAGTAGTATAATCGGGAGGGGGAATATGGGAGCCAAAAACATTCAGTACTTC. Translating it yields CASSIIGRGNMGAKNIQYF.

This clonotype came up many times. The chain combines TRBV6-5 with TRBJ2-2; 8 bases are shared with TRBD2. This CDR3 contains 13 residues. In germline, CDR1 is MNHEY, CDR2 SVGAGI. Trimming at V came to 2 bases and at J to 7 bases, leaving 0 bases not matched to a gene. The CDR3 loop reads CASSYREGGELFF. The CDR3 nucleotides are TGTGCCAGCAGTTACCGGGAGGGCGGGGAGCTGTTTTTT.

The chain couples TRBV7-2 to TRBJ2-7; tentatively, D is TRBD2 (6 bases). This CDR3 is built from 14 residues. The germline V and J ends were trimmed by 2 bases and 6 bases, with 14 bases remaining between them. Germline-derived CDR1 and CDR2 are SGHTA and FQGNSA. The CDR3 is CASSLSAGNGEQYF. CDR3 DNA sequence: TGTGCCAGCAGCTTAAGTGCGGGGAACGGCGAGCAGTACTTC.

This clonotype has at least ten counts. The CDR3 loop is CASGQRAGVAKNIQYF. CDR3 sequence (DNA): TGTGCCAGCGGCCAGCGGGCGGGGGTAGCCAAAAACATTCAGTACTTC. The chain recombines TRBV2 with TRBJ2-4; TRBD2 matches 7 bases. V was clipped by 8 bases and J by 0 bases; unmatched bases: 10. Germline V gene lookup returns CDR1 SNHLY and CDR2 FYNNEI. This CDR3 spans 16 amino acids.

About this clonotype: A junction boundary mismatches the germline segment, possibly from a read error. The chain uses TRBV12-3 or TRBV12-4 and TRBJ2-3, with TRBD2 matching 11 bases. This CDR3 is built from 16 residues. DNA of the CDR3: TGTGCCAGCAGCCCGACTAGCGGGAATTCTGCAGATGCGCAGTATTTT. It encodes CASSPTSGNSADAQYF.

This clonotype has ten or more counts. The chain has TRBV27 and TRBJ1-2, with 9 bases aligning to TRBD1. This CDR3 region has 14 residues. Trimming at V came to 3 bases and at J to 8 bases, leaving 7 bases not matched to a gene. The germline V gene has CDR1 MNHEY and CDR2 SMNVEV (reference sequence). CDR3 residues: CASSFSGTGIGYTF. As DNA, the CDR3 is TGTGCCAGCAGTTTCTCCGGGACAGGGATCGGCTACACCTTC.

The sample holds many counts of this clonotype. The genes are TRBV28 and TRBJ2-7; the D is unclear. The CDR3 has 12 residues. Trimming took 3 bases from V and 4 from J, leaving 7 bases between them. Looked up from germline, CDR1 is MDHEN and CDR2 is SYDVKM. CDR3 coding DNA: TGTGCCAGCAGTTTCCTAGAATACGAGCAGTACTTC. Translation: CASSFLEYEQYF. Full variable domain (rest looked up from reference TRBV28 and TRBJ2-7): DVKVTQSSRYLVKRTGEKVFLECVQDMDHENMFWYRQDPGLGLRLIYFSYDVKMKEKGDIPEGYSVSREKKERFSLILESASTNQTSMYLCASSFLEYEQYFGPGTRLTVT.

This chain joins TRBV7-9 and TRBJ1-1; possibly TRBD1 for D (6 bases). The CDR3 extends over 12 amino acids. The germline V gene encodes CDR1 SEHNR and CDR2 FQNEAQ (reference sequence). The V end lost 1 base, the J end lost 9 bases, and 9 bases lay between the germline ends. In DNA, the CDR3 is TGTGCCAGCAGCTTAGGACAGGTAAAAGCTTTCTTT. It codes for CASSLGQVKAFF.

The gene calls are TRBV19 and TRBJ1-5, with D unresolved. Germline V gene lookup returns CDR1 LNHDA and CDR2 SQIVND (reference sequence). This CDR3 has 13 residues. Trimming shortened V by 11 bases and J by 4 bases, and 15 bases separated the two germline ends. CDR3: CAGSGWGNQPQHF. The CDR3 coding sequence is TGTGCCGGCAGTGGGTGGGGTAATCAGCCCCAGCATTTT.

This clonotype was seen ten or more times. The rearrangement uses TRBV7-8 and TRBJ2-7; perhaps TRBD1 as D (6 bases). This CDR3 spans 15 amino acids. Looked up from germline, CDR1 is SGHVS and CDR2 is FQNEAQ. Trimming removed 5 bases from V and 2 bases from J, with 16 bases in between. The CDR3 here is CASSSRDTLTYEQYF. In DNA, the CDR3 is TGTGCCAGCAGCAGCCGGGACACACTAACCTACGAGCAGTACTTC.

This clonotype was recorded at least ten times. The genes are TRBV20-1 and TRBJ2-7, with D possibly being TRBD2 (5 bases). This CDR3 contains 12 residues. Trimming removed 4 bases from V and 1 base from J, with 8 bases in between. From germline, CDR1 is DFQATT and CDR2 SNEGSKA (reference sequence). The CDR3 is CSAKRESYEQYF. The CDR3 DNA reads TGCAGTGCTAAACGGGAATCCTACGAGCAGTACTTC.

Ten or more counts support this clonotype. V gene TRBV30 combines with J gene TRBJ2-2; 16 bases align to TRBD2. Germline V gives CDR1 GTSNPN, CDR2 SVGIG (reference sequence). The CDR3 is made up of 18 amino acids. Unmatched junction bases numbered 8, after V lost 3 bases and J lost 4 bases. For the CDR3, the DNA is TGTGCCTGGAGGGAGGGACTAGCGGGAGGGACGGGCACCGGGGAGCTGTTTTTT. Encoded protein: CAWREGLAGGTGTGELFF.

This clonotype was counted ten times or more. The rearrangement uses TRBV13 and TRBJ2-7; TRBD2 matches at 7 bases. J was trimmed by 3 bases and V by 5 bases; bases with no gene match: 10. There are 15 residues in the CDR3. In germline, CDR1 is PRHDT, CDR2 FYEKMQ (reference sequence). DNA of the CDR3: TGTGCCAGCAGCGGCGAGGGACTACCTTACTACGAGCAGTACTTC. This codes for CASSGEGLPYYEQYF. Full variable domain (missing parts from reference TRBV13 and TRBJ2-7): AAGVIQSPRHLIKEKRETATLKCYPIPRHDTVYWYQQGPGQDPQFLISFYEKMQSDKGSIPDRFSAQQFSDYHSELNMSSLELGDSALYFCASSGEGLPYYEQYFGPGTRLTVT.

The chain couples TRBV6-1 to TRBJ1-1; no clear D. Germline assignment: CDR1 MNHNS and CDR2 SASEGT. This CDR3 region has 14 residues. V was cut by 6 bases and J by 6 bases, with 17 bases left in between. CDR3 in amino acids: CASRPGEPRAEAFF. The DNA for the CDR3 is TGTGCCAGCAGACCAGGTGAGCCGCGGGCTGAAGCTTTCTTT.

This clonotype was counted at least ten times. The V and J genes are TRBV12-3 or TRBV12-4 and TRBJ2-5, with D maybe TRBD1 (6 bases). Trimming took off 2 bases at V and 5 bases at J, with 9 bases between the two ends. The CDR3 is made up of 13 amino acids. The CDR3 protein is CASSLSGVETQYF. CDR3 nucleotides: TGTGCCAGCAGTTTATCAGGGGTGGAGACCCAGTACTTC.

This clonotype was detected a few times. V and J are TRBV19 and TRBJ2-5, with a tentative D call TRBD2 (6 bases). Germline V lookup: CDR1 LNHDA, CDR2 SQIVND (reference sequence). The CDR3 covers 14 residues. Trimming removed 4 bases at V and 7 bases at J, with 16 bases between. This chain's CDR3 is CASSSVPSGGTQYF. The CDR3 bases are TGTGCCAGTAGTAGTGTACCCTCCGGGGGGACCCAGTACTTC.

This clonotype was observed at least ten times. This rearrangement joins TRBV28 to TRBJ1-2, with D possibly being TRBD1 (5 bases). Trimming left V 4 bases short and J 6 bases short, with 9 bases between. CDR3 length: 12 residues. CDR1 is MDHEN and CDR2 is SYDVKM in the germline V gene. The CDR3 protein is CASSWGRDGYTF. The CDR3, as DNA: TGTGCCAGCAGTTGGGGACGGGATGGCTACACCTTC.

This clonotype has ten or more counts. The chain carries TRBV9 and TRBJ2-2, with D hard to call. V was cut by 4 bases and J by 5 bases, with 6 bases left in between. There are 12 residues in the CDR3. CDR1 and CDR2 from the germline V gene are SGDLS and YYNGEE. CDR3 DNA sequence: TGTGCCAGCAGCCAAGAGACCGGGGAGCTGTTTTTT. Its protein is CASSQETGELFF.

Many counts were recorded for this clonotype. The chain carries TRBV6-1 and TRBJ2-5; D is undetermined. Deletions cut 8 bases from V and 6 bases from J, with 13 bases between. Germline V CDR1 and CDR2: MNHNS, SASEGT. This CDR3 spans 12 amino acids. CDR3 nucleotide sequence: TGTGCCAGCCGTTCTGTGGGGAAGACCCAGTACTTC. Protein sequence: CASRSVGKTQYF.

In this sample, this clonotype turned up many times. This chain joins TRBV20-1 and TRBJ1-5; D is possibly TRBD1 (5 bases). CDR3 length equals 13 residues. Trimming cost V 1 base and J 5 bases, with 9 bases left between them. Germline V CDR1 and CDR2: DFQATT, SNEGSKA (reference sequence). This CDR3 is CSARGTGDQPQHF. Written as DNA, the CDR3 is TGCAGTGCTAGAGGGACGGGGGATCAGCCCCAGCATTTT.

At least ten counts were recorded for this clonotype. The chain is built from TRBV15 and TRBJ2-7, with TRBD1 as a possible D gene (6 bases). CDR3 length: 18 residues. Trimming took off 0 bases at V and 4 bases at J, with 22 bases between the two ends. CDR1 and CDR2 (germline): LNHNV, YYDKDF (reference sequence). The CDR3 here is CATSRDLYPDRTEYEQYF. CDR3 bases: TGTGCCACCAGCAGAGATCTCTATCCTGATAGGACAGAGTACGAGCAGTACTTC.

In its sample, this clonotype was seen many times. This chain joins TRBV7-2 and TRBJ2-7, with D hard to call. The CDR3 consists of 12 residues. CDR1 SGHTA and CDR2 FQGNSA come from the germline V gene. V shed 5 bases and J shed 0 bases, with 5 bases lying between them. The CDR3 DNA is TGTGCCAGCAGCACCAACTCCTACGAGCAGTACTTC. Amino acid sequence: CASSTNSYEQYF.

This clonotype was seen a few times. A much bigger clone sits one base away, suggesting this may be a read error. The gene calls are TRBV6-1 and TRBJ2-3; TRBD2 matches at 9 bases. The CDR3 has 14 amino acids. Germline assignment: CDR1 MNHNS and CDR2 SASEGT. CDR3 in amino acids: CVSKTSGFTDTQYF. CDR3 nucleotides: TGTGTCAGCAAGACTAGCGGATTCACAGATACGCAGTATTTT.

This clonotype was detected many times. The chain recombines TRBV19 with TRBJ2-2, with D perhaps TRBD1 (5 bases). Trimming removed 7 bases from V and 0 bases from J, with 12 bases in between. This CDR3 is 15 amino acids long. Germline loops: CDR1 LNHDA, CDR2 SQIVND (reference sequence). CDR3 region: CASKPDTTNTGELFF. CDR3 nucleotides: TGTGCCAGTAAACCGGACACGACGAACACCGGGGAGCTGTTTTTT.

The genes are TRBV28 and TRBJ1-5; no firm D call. Looked up from germline, CDR1 is MDHEN and CDR2 is SYDVKM. V was trimmed by 7 bases and J by 0 bases, leaving 4 bases between them. The CDR3 runs to 12 residues. Written as DNA, the CDR3 is TGTGCCAGCAAGGGTAGCAATCAGCCCCAGCATTTT. Translating gives CASKGSNQPQHF.

This clonotype was recorded many times. The rearrangement uses TRBV4-1 and TRBJ2-7; D gene ambiguous. V lost 0 bases to trimming and J lost 2 bases, with 14 bases between them. This CDR3 region has 16 residues. CDR1 is MGHRA, CDR2 YSYEKL, per germline. This CDR3 reads CASSQDSGLGTYEQYF. CDR3 DNA sequence: TGCGCCAGCAGCCAAGATTCTGGTCTTGGGACCTACGAGCAGTACTTC.

This clonotype has ten or more counts. The CDR3, as DNA: TGTGCCAGCAGTGGGAGGAGTTCCTACGAGCAGTACTTC. It codes for CASSGRSSYEQYF. The rearrangement uses TRBV27 and TRBJ2-7; D is perhaps TRBD2 (6 bases). Germline V CDR1 and CDR2: MNHEY, SMNVEV (reference sequence). CDR3 size: 13 residues. V was cut by 5 bases and J by 1 base, with 9 bases left in between.

This clonotype was observed a few times. The chain combines TRBV11-2 with TRBJ1-1; 7 bases align to TRBD1. Per the germline V gene, CDR1 is SGHAT and CDR2 is FQNNGV. V dropped 1 base and J dropped 7; count of bases not matched to a gene: 15. The CDR3 extends over 17 amino acids. In nucleotides, the CDR3 is TGTGCCAGCAGCTTAGGGGGGACAGTAGCCCGGGGGAGTGAAGCTTTCTTT. It is translated as CASSLGGTVARGSEAFF.

This clonotype has at least ten counts. The CDR3 sequence is CASRKAGGNTIYF. CDR3 coding DNA: TGTGCCAGCAGGAAGGCAGGCGGAAACACCATATATTTT. The chain uses TRBV27 and TRBJ1-3, with D unresolved. V was clipped by 6 bases and J by 4 bases, with 10 bases between them. This CDR3 is 13 amino acids long. Germline loops: CDR1 MNHEY, CDR2 SMNVEV (reference sequence).

This clonotype was found many times. J is TRBJ1-5 and V is TRBV20-1; D might be TRBD1 (6 bases). Trimming shortened V by 3 bases and J by 3 bases, and 12 bases separated the two germline ends. Per the germline V gene, CDR1 is DFQATT and CDR2 is SNEGSKA (reference sequence). The CDR3 consists of 14 residues. In DNA form, the CDR3 reads TGCAGTGCTAGTTCGGGGGCGCCCAATCAGCCCCAGCATTTT. Its protein product is CSASSGAPNQPQHF.